This T cell receptor (beta chain) emerged from a study of T cell repertoires in cytomegalovirus infection. Study-level information: In public TCR beta signatures, there were indications of both CMV infection and matching HLA type.

This clonotype showed up many times. What it binds is unknown. Study-level findings and limits: Accumulated public TCR beta family frequency recognized individuals carrying CMV together with the relevant HLA. HLA-C-restricted CMV-specific TCR beta clonotypes were dominant in the ex vivo response.

TCRdb recomputed calls from the reads with MiXCR, one row per CDR3 protein. The sample has some 110,000 distinct CDR3 sequences, roughly 9.1% seen once. V was pared by 4 bases and J by 1 base, with 13 bases between. CDR1 is SGHTA and CDR2 is FQGNSA in the germline V gene. The CDR3 spans 15 residues. Sequencing was done on a sample of PBMCs, sequenced either directly or after in vitro stimulation (not recorded which). This sequence joins TRBV7-2 and TRBJ2-5; possible D gene TRBD2, 6 bases. This sequence originates from a human donor in good health (CMV status not recorded). Some clones in this sample may be carry-over from other donors' samples. This chain's CDR3 is CASSSGGWAQETQYF. The DNA for the CDR3 is TGTGCCAGCAGCTCCGGGGGATGGGCCCAAGAGACCCAGTACTTC.